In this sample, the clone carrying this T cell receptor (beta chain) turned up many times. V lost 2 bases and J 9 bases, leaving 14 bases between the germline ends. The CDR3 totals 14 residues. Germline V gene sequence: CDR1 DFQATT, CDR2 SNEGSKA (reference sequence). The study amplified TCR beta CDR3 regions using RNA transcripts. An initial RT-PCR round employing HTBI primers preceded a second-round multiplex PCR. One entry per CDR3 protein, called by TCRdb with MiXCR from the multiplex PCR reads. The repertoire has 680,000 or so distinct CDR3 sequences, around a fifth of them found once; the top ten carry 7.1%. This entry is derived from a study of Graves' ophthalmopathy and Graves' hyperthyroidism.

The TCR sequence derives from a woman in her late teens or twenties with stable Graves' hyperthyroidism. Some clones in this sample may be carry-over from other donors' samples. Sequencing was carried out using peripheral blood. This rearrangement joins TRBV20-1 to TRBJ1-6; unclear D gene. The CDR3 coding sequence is TGCAGTGCTAGACCCGGGCCAGCCCCTTCACCCCTCCACTTT. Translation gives CSARPGPAPSPLHF.